The 8 T cell receptor beta chains given below trace back to one sample, sequenced in a study of CD8 T cells in Susac syndrome. Reverse transcription of about 0.45 to 1 ug RNA used random hexamers. A single record per CDR3 protein comes from TCRdb applying MiXCR to the immunoSEQ multiplex PCR reads. The sample shows some 150,000 distinct CDR3 sequences, around 95% of them seen only once. The source material was CD8+ T cells from PBMCs. These receptor sequences come from a human donor with multiple sclerosis.

V and J are TRBV7-9 and TRBJ2-5; 11 bases are a match to TRBD2. The V gene's germline CDR1 is SEHNR and CDR2 FQNEAQ (reference sequence). Trimming took 5 bases from V and 5 from J; bases not matched to a gene: 10. This CDR3 has 16 amino acids. The CDR3 DNA sequence: TGTGCCAGCAGCAGACGCCTAGCGGGGGGATTTGAGACCCAGTACTTC. Residues: CASSRRLAGGFETQYF.

V usage is TRBV5-1 and J usage is TRBJ2-5; 7 bases fit TRBD1. The CDR3 is 18 amino acids. V shed 2 bases, J shed 0 bases, and the junction held 13 bases outside the gene matches. CDR1 and CDR2 from the germline V gene are SGHRS and YFSETQ. The CDR3 coding sequence is TGCGCCAGCAGCTTAAGGAGCACCGGGACAGATGACCAAGAGACCCAGTACTTC. Translating gives CASSLRSTGTDDQETQYF.

This chain connects TRBV29-1 to TRBJ2-5; 11 positions match TRBD2. Germline V gene lookup returns CDR1 SQVTM and CDR2 ANQGSEA. V shed 6 bases and J 3 bases; nucleotides not matched to a gene: 3. This CDR3 has 13 residues. The CDR3 nucleotides are TGCAGCGTGCCGACTAGCGGGGAAGAGACCCAGTACTTC. This encodes CSVPTSGEETQYF.

The chain carries TRBV12-3 or TRBV12-4 and TRBJ1-2, with TRBD1 as a possible D gene (5 bases). The CDR3 sequence is 12 residues long. The V end lost 6 bases, the J end lost 3 bases, and 8 bases lay between the germline ends. The CDR3 sequence: CASSRGYYGYTF. CDR3 nucleotide sequence: TGTGCCAGCAGCCGGGGGTACTATGGCTACACCTTC.

The chain couples TRBV6-5 to TRBJ2-5; 9 nucleotides align to TRBD2. V was pared by 4 bases and J by 3 bases, with 9 bases of the junction left unmatched. CDR3 size: 16 residues. Germline V lookup: CDR1 MNHEY, CDR2 SVGAGI. The CDR3 DNA sequence: TGTGCCAGCAGTTTCCAGCGGGGGGTTTCGGAAGAGACCCAGTACTTC. It yields the protein CASSFQRGVSEETQYF.

J is TRBJ2-3 and V is TRBV27; D is perhaps TRBD1 or TRBD2 (5 bases each). This CDR3 is built from 16 residues. CDR1 and CDR2 (germline): MNHEY, SMNVEV (reference sequence). Between the trimmed V and J ends, which lost 4 bases and 2 bases, there was a span of 16 bases. CDR3 nucleotide sequence: TGTGCCAGCAGTTCCGATATCGGGACGCACACAGATACGCAGTATTTT. Translating it yields CASSSDIGTHTDTQYF.

This chain uses TRBV5-6 with TRBJ2-3; D is ambiguous. Germline-derived CDR1 and CDR2 are SGHDT and YYEEEE. Trimming removed 0 bases from V and 4 bases from J, with 9 bases in between. The CDR3 spans 14 residues. The CDR3 nucleotides are TGTGCCAGCAGCTTGGCCAAGTCTCCAGATACGCAGTATTTT. Its protein product is CASSLAKSPDTQYF.

This clonotype has a single count. The chain recombines TRBV12-3 or TRBV12-4 with TRBJ2-1; D not resolved. The CDR3 covers 11 residues. Deletions cut 7 bases from V and 8 bases from J, with 9 bases between. The CDR3 protein is CASTSNDEQFF. The DNA for the CDR3 is TGTGCCAGCACCTCAAATGATGAGCAGTTCTTC.